This T cell receptor beta chain was recovered during a study of CD8 T cells in Susac syndrome. Trimming removed 1 base at V and 2 bases at J, with 14 bases between. Germline V gives CDR1 LGHDT, CDR2 YNNKEL (reference sequence). There are 16 residues in the CDR3. RNA totalling about 0.5 to 1 ug underwent reverse transcription with random hexamers. In TCRdb, the immunoSEQ multiplex PCR reads were re-called with MiXCR into one record per CDR3 protein. The sample has 140,000 to 150,000 distinct CDR3 sequences; approximately 94% are singletons. The origin of this receptor is a human donor in good health. The material sequenced was CD4+ T cells from PBMCs. The chain joins TRBV3-1 to TRBJ1-2, with D unresolved. The CDR3 is CASSQVPTRVNYGYTF. In nucleotides, the CDR3 is TGTGCCAGCAGCCAAGTACCGACAAGGGTGAACTATGGCTACACCTTC.